The entry below gives a single T cell receptor (beta chain) sequence along with its context. This sample stems from a study of blood T cell repertoires in COVID-19. Assay used: immunoSEQ multiplex PCR; TCRdb lists only in-frame clones, some missing. The sample shows 130,000 or so clones, around 80% of them seen only once. CDR3 length equals 17 residues. V lost 3 bases, J lost 5 bases, and 22 bases lay in between. CDR1 and CDR2 from the germline V gene are PRHDT and FYEKMQ (reference sequence). Sample: peripheral blood. V and J are TRBV13 and TRBJ1-1, with D maybe TRBD1 (6 bases). This receptor was obtained from a human donor in a cohort sampled during active COVID-19. CDR3 DNA: TGTGCCAGCAGCTTCGTGGCGGCGGCAGGAAGGGGGACTGAAGCTTTCTTT. Protein product: CASSFVAAAGRGTEAFF.